These 31 T cell receptor beta chains came from one sample sequenced in a study of monozygotic twins with inflammatory bowel disease. Each CDR3 protein gets one entry in TCRdb, which reprocessed the 5' RACE reads and gives no DNA. In total, the table holds 440,000 or so distinct CDR3 sequences. The sample was blood. These receptors all stem from a human donor with ulcerative colitis or Crohn's disease, or a healthy co-twin of an affected twin (not recorded which).

The V gene is TRBV30, the J gene TRBJ1-1; as DNA is missing, the TRBD1 call by TCRdb cannot be tested. The germline V gene has CDR1 GTSNPN and CDR2 SVGIG (reference sequence). CDR3 length: 14 amino acids. The CDR3 loop is CAWSGGWPNTEAFF.

The CDR3 loop reads CSASPTLQGYTF. The chain combines TRBV20-1 with TRBJ1-2; lacking DNA, the TRBD1 call made by TCRdb goes unchecked. This CDR3 spans 12 amino acids. Germline V gives CDR1 DFQATT, CDR2 SNEGSKA (reference sequence).

The chain is built from TRBV12-5 and TRBJ2-3. The CDR3 has 12 amino acids. The germline gives CDR1 LGHNT, CDR2 FRNRAP. The CDR3 sequence is CASGSLGDTQYF. Looking up the rest from reference TRBV12-5 and TRBJ2-3 gives the full variable domain: DARVTQTPRHKVTEMGQEVTMRCQPILGHNTVFWYRQTMMQGLELLAYFRNRAPLDDSGMPKDRFSAEMPDATLATLKIQPSEPRDSAVYFCASGSLGDTQYFGPGTRLTVL.

The genes are TRBV3-1 and TRBJ2-1; absent DNA, TCRdb's TRBD2 call cannot be checked. Germline V gene data show CDR1 as LGHDT and CDR2 as YNNKEL (reference sequence). CDR3 length equals 16 residues. CDR3 amino acids: CASSPGTSGPYNEQFF.

The chain is built from TRBV5-1 and TRBJ2-2; TCRdb outputs TRBD1, but without DNA this stays unchecked. This CDR3 region has 16 residues. Germline V CDR1 and CDR2: SGHRS, YFSETQ. Here the CDR3 reads CASSLRTGISTGELFF.

V is TRBV7-2 and J is TRBJ1-5; TCRdb designates TRBD1, a call that cannot be tested without DNA. This CDR3 comprises 16 residues. Germline values: CDR1 SGHTA, CDR2 FQGNSA. The CDR3 loop reads CASSGSSNRGGQPQHF.

The chain joins TRBV29-1 to TRBJ2-7; TCRdb gives TRBD1 as the D gene, but with no DNA this cannot be confirmed. The CDR3 has 13 residues. Germline CDR1 SQVTM, CDR2 ANQGSEA. This CDR3 is CSVGGQGFNEQYF.

The gene calls are TRBV28 and TRBJ1-6. CDR3 length: 15 amino acids. Per germline, CDR1 MDHEN and CDR2 SYDVKM. The CDR3 reads CASSFAAAYNSPLHF.

This rearrangement joins TRBV7-9 to TRBJ2-5; there is no DNA to check the TCRdb D call of TRBD2. In germline, CDR1 is SEHNR, CDR2 FQNEAQ (reference sequence). The CDR3 is 14 residues long. CDR3 sequence: CASSSSGSGETQYF.

V usage is TRBV11-2 and J usage is TRBJ1-2. The CDR3 is 15 residues long. CDR1 is SGHAT and CDR2 is FQNNGV in the germline V gene. The CDR3 loop reads CASSYENGANYGYTF.

The CDR3 reads CASSFGQLDNSPLHF. The chain links TRBV18 to TRBJ1-6; TCRdb outputs TRBD1, but without DNA this stays unchecked. CDR3 length equals 15 residues. Germline V gives CDR1 KGHSH, CDR2 LQKENI.

The chain carries TRBV6-5 and TRBJ2-3. This CDR3 is built from 11 residues. Germline CDR1 is MNHEY and CDR2 is SVGAGI. CDR3 protein: CASSFGNTQYF.

The chain joins TRBV7-9 to TRBJ1-3; TCRdb's D gene call, TRBD1, goes unchecked for lack of DNA. In germline, CDR1 is SEHNR, CDR2 FQNEAQ (reference sequence). This CDR3 has 17 amino acids. The CDR3 spells CASSLAQGRLSGNTIYF.

The chain links TRBV6-5 to TRBJ2-5; checking the TCRdb D call of TRBD1 is not possible without DNA. CDR1 is MNHEY, CDR2 SVGAGI, per germline. The CDR3 is 16 amino acids. CDR3 amino acids: CASSYPRKGHGATQYF.

The chain uses TRBV7-8 and TRBJ2-4; TCRdb picks TRBD1, but there is no DNA to check that call. From germline, CDR1 is SGHVS and CDR2 FQNEAQ. This CDR3 contains 19 residues. This CDR3 is CASSLGYRRQGRTKNIQYF.

The genes are TRBV6-2 or TRBV6-3 and TRBJ2-5; TCRdb picks TRBD2, but there is no DNA to check that call. Germline V gene sequence: CDR1 MNHEY, CDR2 SVGEGT. The CDR3 is 13 amino acids. The CDR3 spells CASGRLAIETQYF.

The chain has TRBV6-6 and TRBJ1-1; the TCRdb call, TRBD1, lacks DNA for checking. The CDR3 covers 12 residues. Germline CDR1 is MNHNY and CDR2 is SVGAGI (reference sequence). The CDR3 here is CASSYGGSEAFF.

This chain uses TRBV6-1 with TRBJ2-7; the TCRdb D gene call, TRBD2, has no DNA to confirm it. Per germline, CDR1 MNHNS and CDR2 SASEGT. The length of the CDR3 is 14 residues. The CDR3 here is CASRGLAGAYEQYF.

This chain uses TRBV5-6 with TRBJ2-2; TCRdb lists TRBD2, though no DNA is available to test this call. Germline V gene data show CDR1 as SGHDT and CDR2 as YYEEEE. The CDR3 sequence is 17 residues long. The CDR3 is CASSSGLSGMNTGELFF.

The chain carries TRBV6-1 and TRBJ2-1; TCRdb's D call of TRBD2 is untestable without DNA. CDR3 length: 16 amino acids. Germline CDR1 reads MNHNS; CDR2 reads SASEGT. CDR3 residues: CASSSAGLAGINEQFF.

This chain links TRBV4-1 with TRBJ1-4; TCRdb proposes TRBD1, but this gene call is untestable without DNA. The CDR3 is 16 amino acids. CDR1 MGHRA and CDR2 YSYEKL come from the germline V gene. The CDR3 reads CASSHPFRQGDEKLFF.

The chain couples TRBV27 to TRBJ1-1; TCRdb selects TRBD1, and the lack of DNA leaves this call unchecked. The CDR3 spans 15 residues. CDR1 and CDR2 from the germline V gene are MNHEY and SMNVEV (reference sequence). CDR3 region: CASGLRGRVLGEAFF.

The J gene is TRBJ1-2, the V gene TRBV2. This CDR3 has 16 amino acids. Germline V gene sequence: CDR1 SNHLY, CDR2 FYNNEI. CDR3 region: CASSEGYPGQNYGYTF.

The chain carries TRBV7-6 and TRBJ1-2; TCRdb picks TRBD1, but there is no DNA to check that call. CDR1 is SGHVS and CDR2 is FNYEAQ in the germline V gene. The CDR3 totals 15 residues. The CDR3 reads CASSLEPGILYGYTF. Looking up the rest from reference TRBV7-6 and TRBJ1-2 gives the full variable domain: GAGVSQSPRYKVTKRGQDVALRCDPISGHVSLYWYRQALGQGPEFLTYFNYEAQQDKSGLPNDRFSAERPEGSISTLTIQRTEQRDSAMYRCASSLEPGILYGYTFGSGTRLTVV.

The V and J genes are TRBV7-8 and TRBJ2-7; the D call from TCRdb, TRBD1, cannot be confirmed without DNA. This CDR3 comprises 13 residues. Germline V gives CDR1 SGHVS, CDR2 FQNEAQ. CDR3 in amino acids: CASSLDGAGEQYF. Variable domain in full (rest from reference TRBV7-8 and TRBJ2-7): GAGVSQSPRYKVAKRGQDVALRCDPISGHVSLFWYQQALGQGPEFLTYFQNEAQLDKSGLPSDRFFAERPEGSVSTLKIQRTQQEDSAVYLCASSLDGAGEQYFGPGTRLTVT.

The chain is built from TRBV5-1 and TRBJ2-7; TCRdb indicates TRBD1, and absent DNA this call remains unverified. The CDR3 spans 14 residues. From germline, CDR1 is SGHRS and CDR2 YFSETQ. CDR3 protein: CASSPGDFRGEQYF.

This chain connects TRBV7-9 to TRBJ2-7; lacking DNA, the TRBD2 call made by TCRdb goes unchecked. Germline lookup yields CDR1 SEHNR and CDR2 FQNEAQ (reference sequence). The CDR3 extends over 15 amino acids. The CDR3 region is CASSPTPPRSYEQYF.

V gene TRBV20-1 combines with J gene TRBJ1-5; TCRdb returns TRBD1, unconfirmable since there is no DNA. The germline V gene encodes CDR1 DFQATT and CDR2 SNEGSKA (reference sequence). The CDR3 totals 15 residues. The CDR3 protein is CSARTGGSSNQPQHF.

This rearrangement joins TRBV4-1 to TRBJ2-2; the TRBD1 assignment by TCRdb is unverifiable without DNA. CDR1 MGHRA and CDR2 YSYEKL come from the germline V gene. CDR3 length: 14 residues. CDR3 residues: CASRNRAISGELFF.

The J gene is TRBJ1-5, the V gene TRBV12-3 or TRBV12-4. The CDR3 length is 12 residues. This CDR3 reads CATSFLGGPQHF.

The chain combines TRBV29-1 with TRBJ2-3; TCRdb's assignment of TRBD1 cannot be checked, as there is no DNA. This CDR3 has 18 amino acids. CDR1 SQVTM and CDR2 ANQGSEA come from the germline V gene. CDR3 residues: CSVVIPGRRFRGTDTQYF.